A single sample is the source of the 17 T cell receptor beta chains below, sequenced in a study of cytomegalovirus exposure and HLA in healthy donors. The PCR used 60 Vbeta and 13 Jbeta primers. Here immunoSEQ multiplex PCR was the method, and the copy in TCRdb shows in-frame clones only, minus some. The sample has 150,000 to 200,000 clones, around 74% seen once. The sample was PBMCs. The receptor source for this set is a female donor in good health and CMV-seronegative.

J is TRBJ1-2 and V is TRBV2; 8 bases map to TRBD1. The CDR3 is 16 residues long. The germline CDR1 and CDR2 sequences are SNHLY and FYNNEI. Trimming took 7 bases from V and 7 from J; bases not matched to a gene: 17. The CDR3 is CASTFPGQGPRSGYTF. The CDR3, as DNA: TGTGCCAGCACTTTCCCAGGACAGGGCCCCCGGAGTGGCTACACCTTC.

V usage is TRBV5-1 and J usage is TRBJ1-1; D may be TRBD1 (5 bases). The CDR3 is made up of 13 amino acids. V lost 3 bases and J 6 bases, leaving 12 bases between the germline ends. Germline assignment: CDR1 SGHRS and CDR2 YFSETQ. CDR3 region: CASSSSRVSEAFF. DNA for the CDR3: TGCGCCAGCAGCTCCTCCAGGGTGTCTGAAGCTTTCTTT.

The rearrangement joins TRBV6-5 to TRBJ1-1; a weak D match, TRBD1 (5 bases). This CDR3 has 13 residues. Germline V gives CDR1 MNHEY, CDR2 SVGAGI. V was clipped by 3 bases and J by 4 bases, with 9 bases between them. This CDR3 is CASSYNRGTEAFF. The DNA for the CDR3 is TGTGCCAGCAGTTATAATAGGGGCACTGAAGCTTTCTTT.

The chain joins TRBV19 to TRBJ2-2, with D tentatively TRBD1 (6 bases). Trimming removed 6 bases from V and 4 bases from J, with 12 bases in between. This CDR3 contains 14 residues. From germline, CDR1 is LNHDA and CDR2 SQIVND (reference sequence). The CDR3 region has the DNA TGTGCCAGTAGCTGGGGGCGGGCCACCGGGGAGCTGTTTTTT. Translated, it gives CASSWGRATGELFF.

This rearrangement joins TRBV5-4 to TRBJ1-1, with 8 bases lining up with TRBD1. The CDR3 runs 16 residues. In germline, CDR1 is SGHNT, CDR2 YYREEE (reference sequence). V lost 3 bases and J lost 6; bases outside the gene matches: 13. The CDR3 bases are TGTGCCAGCAGCTCGGTTTGGACAGGGAGCATCCCTGAAGCTTTCTTT. The encoded protein is CASSSVWTGSIPEAFF.

This sequence joins TRBV28 and TRBJ2-5; 7 bases fit TRBD1. CDR1 MDHEN and CDR2 SYDVKM come from the germline V gene. J gave up 1 base and V 3 bases, and 8 bases lay outside the gene matches. This CDR3 region has 16 residues. This CDR3 reads CASSFPLQGSQETQYF. In nucleotides, the CDR3 is TGTGCCAGCAGTTTCCCCTTACAGGGGTCCCAAGAGACCCAGTACTTC.

V and J are TRBV30 and TRBJ1-5; D unclear. The CDR3 has 13 amino acids. CDR1 and CDR2 (germline): GTSNPN, SVGIG (reference sequence). The V and J ends lost 1 base and 5 bases respectively, with 9 bases between them. CDR3 residues: CAWSGGRDQPQHF. DNA for the CDR3: TGTGCCTGGAGTGGAGGCAGAGATCAGCCCCAGCATTTT.

The genes are TRBV14 and TRBJ2-2, with D possibly TRBD2 on 7 matching bases. Germline-derived CDR1 and CDR2 are SGHDN and FVKESK. This CDR3 region has 14 residues. V gave up 4 bases and J gave up 4 bases, with 10 bases separating them. CDR3 protein: CASSPAGATGELFF. CDR3 bases: TGTGCCAGCAGCCCGGCGGGGGCCACCGGGGAGCTGTTTTTT.

CDR3: CASSLGQGMVYEQYF. As DNA, the CDR3 is TGCGCCAGCAGCCTTGGACAGGGGATGGTGTACGAGCAGTACTTC. The chain is built from TRBV5-1 and TRBJ2-7; 9 bases align to TRBD1. J was trimmed by 4 bases and V by 4 bases; bases with no gene match: 9. CDR1 is SGHRS and CDR2 is YFSETQ in the germline V gene. The CDR3 consists of 15 residues.

This chain connects TRBV9 to TRBJ2-1; D is unresolved. Looked up from germline, CDR1 is SGDLS and CDR2 is YYNGEE. The CDR3 has 13 amino acids. V was pared by 3 bases and J by 6 bases, with 10 bases between. DNA for the CDR3: TGTGCCAGCAGCGGTCTCGACTCCAATGAGCAGTTCTTC. Protein sequence: CASSGLDSNEQFF.

The V gene is TRBV5-4, the J gene TRBJ1-2; D ambiguous. Trimming removed 4 bases at V and 0 bases at J, with 16 bases between. Germline values: CDR1 SGHNT, CDR2 YYREEE (reference sequence). CDR3 length: 16 amino acids. This chain's CDR3 is CASSPTEIESNYGYTF. DNA for the CDR3: TGTGCCAGCAGCCCGACGGAGATTGAATCTAACTATGGCTACACCTTC.

J is TRBJ1-4 and V is TRBV6-5; TRBD1 might be the D (5 bases). The V gene's germline CDR1 is MNHEY and CDR2 SVGAGI. CDR3 size: 14 residues. Trimming pared 6 bases from V and 4 bases from J, leaving 12 bases between. This CDR3 is CASSPTRDNEKLFF. The CDR3 bases are TGTGCCAGCAGCCCCACCAGGGATAATGAAAAACTGTTTTTT.

Here the CDR3 reads CSVAGYVTEAFF. The CDR3 DNA reads as TGCAGCGTTGCAGGGTATGTTACTGAAGCTTTCTTT. This chain connects TRBV29-1 to TRBJ1-1; D is possibly TRBD1 (5 bases). Germline CDR1 SQVTM, CDR2 ANQGSEA. V was clipped by 4 bases and J by 5 bases, with 11 bases between them. The CDR3 sequence is 12 residues long.

The chain links TRBV29-1 to TRBJ2-4; 7 positions agree with TRBD2. Germline V gives CDR1 SQVTM, CDR2 ANQGSEA. This CDR3 is 13 amino acids long. After removal of 3 bases from V and 3 bases from J, the junction contained 2 bases not matched to a gene. CDR3 in DNA: TGCAGCGTTGAGGGGGGGGACAAAAACATTCAGTACTTC. Translating gives CSVEGGDKNIQYF.

This clone has more than one count but fewer than ten. V gene TRBV2 combines with J gene TRBJ1-2, with TRBD1 as a possible D gene (5 bases). V lost 8 bases and J lost 8, with 21 bases in between. CDR3 length: 14 amino acids. Per germline, CDR1 SNHLY and CDR2 FYNNEI. This chain's CDR3 is CASARSPWEGGYTF. The DNA of the CDR3 is TGTGCCAGCGCCCGTAGTCCGTGGGAGGGGGGCTACACCTTC. Together with reference TRBV2 and TRBJ1-2, the CDR3 gives the full variable domain: EPEVTQTPSHQVTQMGQEVILRCVPISNHLYFYWYRQILGQKVEFLVSFYNNEISEKSEIFDDQFSVERPDGSNFTLKIRSTKLEDSAMYFCASARSPWEGGYTFGSGTRLTVV.

The chain combines TRBV5-1 with TRBJ2-7; a weak D match, TRBD2 (6 bases). Germline V gene sequence: CDR1 SGHRS, CDR2 YFSETQ. The CDR3 spans 15 residues. Trimming removed 4 bases at V and 3 bases at J, with 17 bases between. DNA for the CDR3: TGCGCCAGCAGCCCGGACCCGGGACTGTACTACGAGCAGTACTTC. Amino acid sequence: CASSPDPGLYYEQYF.

CDR3 sequence (DNA): TGTGCCAGCAGCGGCGCCTATTCAAATGAAAAACTGTTTTTT. Translating gives CASSGAYSNEKLFF. The rearrangement uses TRBV9 and TRBJ1-4; no reliable D call. The length of the CDR3 is 14 residues. Germline assignment: CDR1 SGDLS and CDR2 YYNGEE. V was cut by 3 bases and J by 5 bases, with 11 bases left in between.